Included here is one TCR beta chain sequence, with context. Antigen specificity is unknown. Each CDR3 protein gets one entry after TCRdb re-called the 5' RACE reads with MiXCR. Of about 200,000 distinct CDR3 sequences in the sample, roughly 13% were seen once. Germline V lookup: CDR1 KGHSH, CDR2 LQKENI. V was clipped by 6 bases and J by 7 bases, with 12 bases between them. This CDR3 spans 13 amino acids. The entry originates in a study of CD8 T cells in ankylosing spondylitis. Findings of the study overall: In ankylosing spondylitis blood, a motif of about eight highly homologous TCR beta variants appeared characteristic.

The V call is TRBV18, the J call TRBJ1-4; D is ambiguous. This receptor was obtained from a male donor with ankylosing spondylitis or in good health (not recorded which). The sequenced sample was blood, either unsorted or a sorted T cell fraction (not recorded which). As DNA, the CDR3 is TGTGCCAGCTCCCCCGAGGCCAGTGAAAAACTGTTTTTT. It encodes CASSPEASEKLFF.